A selection of T cell receptor beta chains follows, all from one sample in a study of blood T cell repertoires in COVID-19. The repertoire was sequenced with immunoSEQ multiplex PCR; TCRdb's copy has only in-frame clones and lacks some. This sample yields roughly 230,000 clones, of which 65% to 85% are seen a single time; about 4.4% belongs to the top ten. Sequencing was performed on peripheral blood. The receptor source for this set is a man aged 50 to 59 with active or convalescent COVID-19. The CDR3 runs from the conserved cysteine through the conserved F or W. A D gene is named only where the DNA matches it firmly. For some rows the clone size is stated as once, few or many, or as a class when expanded; others skip it.

-	TRBV28	TRBJ1-4	-	CASSLSRQGRSEKLFF	TGTGCCAGCAGTTTATCCCGGCAGGGTAGGAGTGAAAAACTGTTTTTT
-	TRBV19	TRBJ1-1	TRBD1	CASSKGATGGNTEAFF	TGTGCCAGTAGTAAGGGGGCGACAGGCGGGAACACTGAAGCTTTCTTT
-	TRBV7-6	TRBJ2-2	TRBD1	CASSLVAGGQGGELFF	TGTGCCAGCAGCTTAGTTGCAGGGGGCCAGGGCGGGGAGCTGTTTTTT
-	TRBV7-8	TRBJ2-7	-	CASSLEPGAYEQYF	TGTGCCAGCAGCTTAGAACCGGGGGCCTACGAGCAGTACTTC
once	TRBV5-1	TRBJ2-7	TRBD2	CASSRNRGGYEQYF	TGCGCCAGCAGCCGAAACCGGGGGGGCTACGAGCAGTACTTC
-	TRBV7-9	TRBJ1-1	-	CASSLIVSEAFF	TGTGCCAGCAGCTTAATAGTTTCTGAAGCTTTCTTT
-	TRBV6-6	TRBJ2-5	-	CASSYDGQYQETQYF	TGTGCCAGCAGTTATGACGGACAGTACCAAGAGACCCAGTACTTC
once	TRBV27	TRBJ1-5	TRBD1	CASSSLGQGGKRGNQPQHF	TGTGCCAGCAGTTCGCTTGGACAGGGGGGTAAAAGGGGGAATCAGCCCCAGCATTTT
once	TRBV5-6	TRBJ1-2	TRBD1	CASSEGQGPSNYGYTF	TGTGCCAGCAGCGAGGGACAGGGGCCCTCTAACTATGGCTACACCTTC
-	TRBV7-9	TRBJ1-6	TRBD1	CASGPTAQGAFNSPLHF	TGTGCCAGCGGCCCCACGGCACAGGGGGCATTTAATTCACCCCTCCACTTT
few	TRBV19	TRBJ1-1	-	CASAGSALPEAFF	TGTGCCAGTGCAGGGTCAGCGTTGCCTGAAGCTTTCTTT
-	TRBV5-6	TRBJ2-7	TRBD1	CASSFGTGGEQYF	TGTGCCAGCAGCTTCGGGACAGGGGGCGAGCAGTACTTC
-	TRBV6-6	TRBJ1-5	-	CASLGGISNQPQHF	TGTGCCAGCCTAGGGGGTATCAGCAATCAGCCCCAGCATTTT
-	TRBV7-2	TRBJ1-4	TRBD1	CASSLARTGVDEKLFF	TGTGCCAGCAGCTTAGCGAGGACAGGGGTCGATGAAAAACTGTTTTTT
once	TRBV19	TRBJ2-5	-	CASSIRVGETQYF	TGTGCCAGTAGTATAAGAGTTGGAGAGACCCAGTACTTC
-	TRBV12-3/TRBV12-4	TRBJ2-1	TRBD2	CASGRGMVDEQFF	TGTGCCAGCGGGCGGGGGATGGTGGATGAGCAGTTCTTC
-	TRBV11-1	TRBJ2-3	-	CASSPDDTSTDTQYF	TGTGCCAGCAGCCCCGACGACACTAGCACAGATACGCAGTATTTT
few	TRBV5-6	TRBJ1-5	-	CASSTQGISNQPQHF	TGTGCCAGCAGCACCCAGGGTATTAGCAATCAGCCCCAGCATTTT
-	TRBV28	TRBJ1-5	-	CASSHPHSNQPQHF	TGTGCCAGCAGTCATCCCCATAGCAATCAGCCCCAGCATTTT
-	TRBV5-1	TRBJ1-1	-	CASSKDSGTEAFF	TGCGCCAGCAGCAAGGACAGTGGCACTGAAGCTTTCTTT